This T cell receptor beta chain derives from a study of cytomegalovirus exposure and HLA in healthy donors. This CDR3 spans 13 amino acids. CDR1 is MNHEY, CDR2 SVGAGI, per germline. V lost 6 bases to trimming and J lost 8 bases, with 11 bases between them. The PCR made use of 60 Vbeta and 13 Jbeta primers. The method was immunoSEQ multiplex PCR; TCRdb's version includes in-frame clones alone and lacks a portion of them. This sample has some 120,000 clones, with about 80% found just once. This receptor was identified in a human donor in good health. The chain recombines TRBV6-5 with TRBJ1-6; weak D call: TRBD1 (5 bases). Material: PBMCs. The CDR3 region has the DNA TGTGCCAGCAGAACAGGAGAATATTCACCCCTCCACTTT. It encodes CASRTGEYSPLHF.